This T cell receptor (beta chain) stems from a study of T cells in Graves' hyperthyroidism and ophthalmopathy. Study summary: Peripheral blood was acquired at first diagnosis, ahead of any therapy whatsoever. Study-wide points: Researchers found most expanded thyroid clonotypes above 0.001 in blood as well.

Disease duration under 2 months; hyperthyroidism patients were aged 18 to 65. Fresh peripheral blood, around 10 ml of it, supplied the PBMCs. This clonotype occurred many times. The antigen is unknown. The ends were cut back, 3 bases at V and 3 bases at J, with 14 bases in the middle. Per the germline V gene, CDR1 is DFQATT and CDR2 is SNEGSKA (reference sequence). This CDR3 contains 14 residues. Researchers took RNA transcripts and amplified the TCR beta CDR3 regions from them. In the first-round RT-PCR of the TCR CDR3, the HTBI primer set was used. From the multiplex PCR reads, TCRdb called clonotypes with MiXCR, one entry per CDR3 protein. The profile shows 90,000 to 120,000 distinct CDR3 sequences, more than 15% of them singletons.

Sample: blood. This chain uses TRBV20-1 with TRBJ1-1, with D unresolved. This TCR was sampled from a woman between 50 and 59 years old with Graves' hyperthyroidism. The CDR3 loop reads CSASPREMDTEAFF. CDR3 nucleotides: TGCAGTGCTAGTCCGAGGGAGATGGACACTGAAGCTTTCTTT.